What follows are 14 T cell receptor beta chains derived from one specimen sequenced in a study of blood T cell repertoires in COVID-19. The table came from immunoSEQ multiplex PCR; TCRdb's copy has only in-frame clones and leaves some out. This sample yields tens of thousands of clones, of which 70% to 85% are seen a single time; approximately 30% belongs to the top ten. The sequenced material came from peripheral blood. These receptors came from a human donor in a cohort sampled during active COVID-19.

This clone was detected many times. CDR3 residues: CASSQDGQGFVQPQHF. The CDR3 bases are TGCGCCAGCAGCCAAGACGGACAGGGTTTCGTTCAGCCCCAGCATTTT. The gene calls are TRBV4-1 and TRBJ1-5, with 8 bases that match TRBD1. The CDR3 has 16 amino acids. The ends lost 0 bases at V and 6 bases at J; junction bases unmatched: 7. CDR1 is MGHRA, CDR2 YSYEKL, per germline.

This clone appeared a few times. The V call is TRBV7-8, the J call TRBJ1-1, with 7 bases fitting TRBD1. Germline V gene sequence: CDR1 SGHVS, CDR2 FQNEAQ. This CDR3 contains 16 residues. Trimming removed 5 bases from V and 0 bases from J; junction bases left unmatched: 9. CDR3: CASSKRTGLMNTEAFF. CDR3 nucleotide sequence: TGTGCCAGCAGCAAAAGGACAGGTCTTATGAACACTGAAGCTTTCTTT.

The chain has TRBV3-1 (or the pseudogene TRBV3-2) and TRBJ2-5; 10 positions match TRBD2. In germline, CDR1 is LGHDT, CDR2 YNNKEL (reference sequence). The CDR3 has 16 amino acids. V shed 5 bases and J 0 bases; nucleotides not matched to a gene: 6. For the CDR3, the DNA is TGTGCCAGCAGCACTGCTAGCGGGGGTTACCAAGAGACCCAGTACTTC. Protein: CASSTASGGYQETQYF.

This clone was seen more than once but under ten times. The J gene is TRBJ2-5, the V gene TRBV29-1, with 8 bases identical to TRBD1. Germline assignment: CDR1 SQVTM and CDR2 ANQGSEA. The CDR3 covers 12 residues. The V gene end was trimmed by 7 bases and the J gene end by 3 bases; junction bases not matched to a gene: 4. The CDR3 region is CSARTGKETQYF. The CDR3 nucleotides are TGCAGCGCCCGGACAGGGAAAGAGACCCAGTACTTC. The full variable domain, its missing parts supplied by reference TRBV29-1 and TRBJ2-5, is SAVISQKPSRDICQRGTSLTIQCQVDSQVTMMFWYRQQPGQSLTLIATANQGSEATYESGFVIDKFPISRPNLTFSTLTVSNMSPEDSSIYLCSARTGKETQYFGPGTRLLVL.

This chain links TRBV7-6 with TRBJ2-1; 7 nucleotides match TRBD2. CDR1 is SGHVS, CDR2 FNYEAQ, per germline. The CDR3 runs 16 residues. Trimming removed 7 bases from V and 4 bases from J; junction bases left unmatched: 13. In DNA form, the CDR3 reads TGTGCCAGCACCAAACGGGCGGGAGAAATTTACAATGAGCAGTTCTTC. This translates into CASTKRAGEIYNEQFF.

The gene calls are TRBV29-1 and TRBJ2-3, with D perhaps TRBD2 (6 bases). CDR3 length: 14 amino acids. V gave up 4 bases and J gave up 2 bases, with 13 bases separating them. Germline values: CDR1 SQVTM, CDR2 ANQGSEA. The CDR3 spells CSVGDGSSTDTQYF. Here the CDR3 DNA reads TGCAGCGTTGGAGACGGGAGCTCCACAGATACGCAGTATTTT.

The J gene is TRBJ1-5, the V gene TRBV11-2, with D possibly being TRBD1 (5 bases). The CDR3 is 13 amino acids. Germline CDR1 is SGHAT and CDR2 is FQNNGV. The V end was cut by 0 bases, the J end by 9 bases, with 9 bases between. The CDR3 loop reads CASSLEGGGPQHF. CDR3 in DNA: TGTGCCAGCAGCTTAGAGGGGGGTGGGCCCCAGCATTTT.

The V gene is TRBV5-4, the J gene TRBJ2-7, with 7 nucleotides matching TRBD1. Germline V gene lookup returns CDR1 SGHNT and CDR2 YYREEE (reference sequence). The J segment lost 1 base and the V segment lost 4 bases, leaving 8 bases of the junction unmatched. This CDR3 spans 15 amino acids. CDR3 bases: TGTGCCAGCAGCAAGGGACAGCAGTTTTCCTACGAGCAGTACTTC. Amino acid sequence: CASSKGQQFSYEQYF.

V gene TRBV10-3 combines with J gene TRBJ2-7; weak D call: TRBD1 (6 bases). Trimming left V 0 bases short and J 2 bases short, with 11 bases between. CDR1 is ENHRY, CDR2 SYGVKD, per germline. This CDR3 region has 15 residues. The CDR3 spells CAISESTGKTYEQYF. CDR3 sequence (DNA): TGTGCCATCAGTGAGTCGACAGGCAAAACCTACGAGCAGTACTTC.

The chain carries TRBV6-5 and TRBJ2-1, with no clear D. Trimming cost V 7 bases and J 0 bases, with 13 bases left between them. The CDR3 is made up of 15 amino acids. Germline CDR1 reads MNHEY; CDR2 reads SVGAGI. This CDR3 reads CASTRVRSSYNEQFF. For the CDR3, the DNA is TGTGCCAGCACTCGCGTGAGGAGCTCCTACAATGAGCAGTTCTTC.

This chain links TRBV5-5 with TRBJ2-7; TRBD1 matches at 7 bases. CDR1 and CDR2 (germline): SGHKS, YYEKEE (reference sequence). The junction had 5 bases not matched to a gene; V was cut back by 2 bases and J by 0 bases. The CDR3 sequence is 15 residues long. CDR3 in amino acids: CASSFPGQRSYEQYF. The DNA of the CDR3 is TGTGCCAGCAGCTTCCCGGGACAGCGCTCCTACGAGCAGTACTTC.

The V call is TRBV20-1, the J call TRBJ2-4; D gene unclear. The CDR3 is 14 residues long. Trimming took off 3 bases at V and 3 bases at J, with 12 bases between the two ends. Germline V lookup: CDR1 DFQATT, CDR2 SNEGSKA (reference sequence). The CDR3 is CSASKPGGKNIQYF. For the CDR3, the DNA is TGCAGTGCTAGTAAGCCTGGTGGCAAAAACATTCAGTACTTC.

The chain employs TRBV5-6 and TRBJ2-1, with a weak D call TRBD2 (6 bases). The germline gives CDR1 SGHDT, CDR2 YYEEEE. CDR3 length: 16 residues. Deletions cut 3 bases from V and 4 bases from J, with 17 bases between. CDR3 region: CASSWSRLAIYNEQFF. Written as DNA, the CDR3 is TGTGCCAGCAGCTGGAGCCGTCTAGCGATTTACAATGAGCAGTTCTTC.

This clone was counted once. This chain connects TRBV14 to TRBJ2-5; D may be TRBD2 (5 bases). CDR1 and CDR2 from the germline V gene are SGHDN and FVKESK. Trimming stripped 1 base from V and 3 bases from J, with 9 bases between. This CDR3 comprises 14 residues. This CDR3 reads CASSQVNGKETQYF. The CDR3 DNA reads as TGTGCCAGCAGCCAAGTGAACGGGAAAGAGACCCAGTACTTC.